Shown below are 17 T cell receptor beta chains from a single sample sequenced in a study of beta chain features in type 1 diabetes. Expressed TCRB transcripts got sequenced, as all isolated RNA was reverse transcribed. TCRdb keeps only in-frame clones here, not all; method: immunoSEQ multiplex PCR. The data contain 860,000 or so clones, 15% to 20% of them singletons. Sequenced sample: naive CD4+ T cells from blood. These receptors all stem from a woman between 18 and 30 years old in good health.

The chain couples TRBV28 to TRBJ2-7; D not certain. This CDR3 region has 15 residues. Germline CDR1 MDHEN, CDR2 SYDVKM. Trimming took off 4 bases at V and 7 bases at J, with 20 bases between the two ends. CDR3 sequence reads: CASSSPGFVPGEQYF. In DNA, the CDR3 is TGTGCCAGCAGTTCACCTGGTTTTGTCCCTGGGGAGCAGTACTTC.

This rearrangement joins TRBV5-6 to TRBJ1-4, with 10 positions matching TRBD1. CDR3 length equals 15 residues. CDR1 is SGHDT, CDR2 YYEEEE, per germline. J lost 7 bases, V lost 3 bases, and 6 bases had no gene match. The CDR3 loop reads CASSSDRGLIEKLFF. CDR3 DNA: TGTGCCAGCAGCTCTGACAGGGGGCTGATTGAAAAACTGTTTTTT.

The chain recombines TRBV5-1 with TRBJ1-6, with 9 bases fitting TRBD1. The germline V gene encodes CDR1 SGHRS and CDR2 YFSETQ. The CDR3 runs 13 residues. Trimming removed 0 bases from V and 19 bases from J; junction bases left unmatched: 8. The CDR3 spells CASSLELGQGLHF. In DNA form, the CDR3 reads TGCGCCAGCAGCTTGGAATTGGGACAGGGTCTACACTTT.

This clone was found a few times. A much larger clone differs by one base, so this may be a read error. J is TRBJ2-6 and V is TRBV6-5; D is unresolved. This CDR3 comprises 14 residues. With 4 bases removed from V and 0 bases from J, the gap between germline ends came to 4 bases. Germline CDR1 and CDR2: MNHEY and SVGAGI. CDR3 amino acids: CASSFPSGANVLTF. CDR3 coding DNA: TGTGCCAGCAGTTTCCCCTCTGGGGCCAACGTCCTGACTTTC.

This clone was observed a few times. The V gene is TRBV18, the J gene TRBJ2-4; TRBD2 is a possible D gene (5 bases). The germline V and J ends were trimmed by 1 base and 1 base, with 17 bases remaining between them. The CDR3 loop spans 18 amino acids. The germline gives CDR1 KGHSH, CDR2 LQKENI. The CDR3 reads CASSPLATGSVAKNIQYF. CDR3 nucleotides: TGTGCCAGCTCACCACTTGCAACGGGGTCGGTGGCCAAAAACATTCAGTACTTC.

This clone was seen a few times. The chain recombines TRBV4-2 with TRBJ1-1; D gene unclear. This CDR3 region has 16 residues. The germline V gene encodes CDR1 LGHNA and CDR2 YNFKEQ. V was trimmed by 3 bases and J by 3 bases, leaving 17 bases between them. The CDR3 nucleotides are TGTGCCAGCAGCCAGGGTTTGTCGGGGTCGCACACTGAAGCTTTCTTT. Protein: CASSQGLSGSHTEAFF.

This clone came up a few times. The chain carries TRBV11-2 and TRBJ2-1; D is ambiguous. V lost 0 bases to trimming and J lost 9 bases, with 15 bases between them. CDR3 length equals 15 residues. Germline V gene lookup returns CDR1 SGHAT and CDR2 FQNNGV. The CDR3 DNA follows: TGTGCCAGCAGCTTAGAAAGGGCTATACAAAGTGAGCAGTTCTTC. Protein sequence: CASSLERAIQSEQFF. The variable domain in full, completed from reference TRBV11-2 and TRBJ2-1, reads EAGVAQSPRYKIIEKRQSVAFWCNPISGHATLYWYQQILGQGPKLLIQFQNNGVVDDSQLPKDRFSAERLKGVDSTLKIQPAKLEDSAVYLCASSLERAIQSEQFFGPGTRLTVL.

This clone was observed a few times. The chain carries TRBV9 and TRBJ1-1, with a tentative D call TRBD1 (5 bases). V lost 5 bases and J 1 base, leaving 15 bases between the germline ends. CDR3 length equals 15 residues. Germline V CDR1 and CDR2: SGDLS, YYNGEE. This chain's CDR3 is CASRPGGVGNTEAFF. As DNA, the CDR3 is TGTGCCAGCAGGCCGGGGGGTGTGGGGAACACTGAAGCTTTCTTT.

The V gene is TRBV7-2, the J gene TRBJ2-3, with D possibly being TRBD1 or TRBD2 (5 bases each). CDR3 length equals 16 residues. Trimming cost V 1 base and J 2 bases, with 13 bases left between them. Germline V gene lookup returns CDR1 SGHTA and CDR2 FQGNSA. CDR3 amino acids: CASSLGLGVNTDTQYF. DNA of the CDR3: TGTGCCAGCAGCTTAGGGTTGGGGGTTAACACAGATACGCAGTATTTT.

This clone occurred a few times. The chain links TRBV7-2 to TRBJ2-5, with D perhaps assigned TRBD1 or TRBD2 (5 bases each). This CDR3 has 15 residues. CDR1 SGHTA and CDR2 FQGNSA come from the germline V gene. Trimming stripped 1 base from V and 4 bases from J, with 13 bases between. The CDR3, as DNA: TGTGCCAGCAGCTTAGGCATCCTGGGGGTAGAGACCCAGTACTTC. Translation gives CASSLGILGVETQYF.

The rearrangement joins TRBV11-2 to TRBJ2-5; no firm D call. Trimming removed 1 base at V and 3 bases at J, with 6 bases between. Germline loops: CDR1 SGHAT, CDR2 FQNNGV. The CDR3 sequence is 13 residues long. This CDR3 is CASSLGVEETQYF. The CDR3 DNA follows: TGTGCCAGCAGCTTAGGAGTGGAAGAGACCCAGTACTTC.

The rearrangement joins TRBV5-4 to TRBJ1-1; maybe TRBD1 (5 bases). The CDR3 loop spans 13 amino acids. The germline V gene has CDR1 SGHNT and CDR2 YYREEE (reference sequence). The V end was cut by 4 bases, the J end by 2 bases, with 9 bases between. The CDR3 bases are TGTGCCAGCAGCCCGGACACAAACACTGAAGCTTTCTTT. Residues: CASSPDTNTEAFF. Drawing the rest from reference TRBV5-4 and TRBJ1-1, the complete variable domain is ETGVTQSPTHLIKTRGQQVTLRCSSQSGHNTVSWYQQALGQGPQFIFQYYREEENGRGNFPPRFSGLQFPNYSSELNVNALELDDSALYLCASSPDTNTEAFFGQGTRLTVV.

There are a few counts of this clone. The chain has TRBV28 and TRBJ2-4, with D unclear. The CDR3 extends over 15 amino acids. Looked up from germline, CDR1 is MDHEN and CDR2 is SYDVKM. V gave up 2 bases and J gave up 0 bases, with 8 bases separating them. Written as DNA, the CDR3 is TGTGCCAGCAGTTTACCACCCCTAGCCAAAAACATTCAGTACTTC. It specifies CASSLPPLAKNIQYF. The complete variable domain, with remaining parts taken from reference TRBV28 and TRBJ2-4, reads DVKVTQSSRYLVKRTGEKVFLECVQDMDHENMFWYRQDPGLGLRLIYFSYDVKMKEKGDIPEGYSVSREKKERFSLILESASTNQTSMYLCASSLPPLAKNIQYFGAGTRLSVL.

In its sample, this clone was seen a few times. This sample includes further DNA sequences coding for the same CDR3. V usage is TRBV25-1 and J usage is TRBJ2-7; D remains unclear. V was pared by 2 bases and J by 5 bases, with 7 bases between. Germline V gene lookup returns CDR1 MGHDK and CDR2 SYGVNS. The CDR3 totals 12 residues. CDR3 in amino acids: CASSENRDEQYF. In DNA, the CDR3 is TGTGCCAGCAGTGAAAATAGGGACGAGCAGTACTTC.

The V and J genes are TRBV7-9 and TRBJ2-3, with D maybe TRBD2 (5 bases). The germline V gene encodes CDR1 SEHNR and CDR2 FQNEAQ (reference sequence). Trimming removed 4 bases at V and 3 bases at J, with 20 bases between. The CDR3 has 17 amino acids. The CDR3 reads CASSSPRVLVMTDTQYF. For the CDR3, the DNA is TGTGCCAGCAGCTCGCCACGGGTACTAGTAATGACAGATACGCAGTATTTT.

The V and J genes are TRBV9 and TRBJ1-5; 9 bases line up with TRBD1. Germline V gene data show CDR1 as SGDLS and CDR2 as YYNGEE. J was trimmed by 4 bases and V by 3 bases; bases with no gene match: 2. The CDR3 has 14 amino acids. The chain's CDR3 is CASSGGTGNQPQHF. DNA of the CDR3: TGTGCCAGCAGCGGAGGGACAGGGAATCAGCCCCAGCATTTT.

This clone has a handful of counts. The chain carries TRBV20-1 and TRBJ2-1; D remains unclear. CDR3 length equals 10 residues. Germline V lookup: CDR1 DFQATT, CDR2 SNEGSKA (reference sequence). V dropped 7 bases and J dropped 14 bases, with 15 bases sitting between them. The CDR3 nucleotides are TGCAGTGTGCTTGTGTCACGGGAGTTCTTC. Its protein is CSVLVSREFF.